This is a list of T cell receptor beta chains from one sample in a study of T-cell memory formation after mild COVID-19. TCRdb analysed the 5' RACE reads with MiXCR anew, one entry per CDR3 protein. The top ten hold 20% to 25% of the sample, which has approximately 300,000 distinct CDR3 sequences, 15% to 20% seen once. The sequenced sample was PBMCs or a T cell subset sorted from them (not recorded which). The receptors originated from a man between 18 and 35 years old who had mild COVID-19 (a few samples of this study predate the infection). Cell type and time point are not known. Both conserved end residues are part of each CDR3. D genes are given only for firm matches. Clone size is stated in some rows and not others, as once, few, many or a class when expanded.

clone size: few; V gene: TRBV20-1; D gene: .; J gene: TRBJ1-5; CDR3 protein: CSARSASENQPQHF; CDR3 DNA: TGCAGTGCTAGGAGCGCGTCAGAAAATCAGCCCCAGCATTTT
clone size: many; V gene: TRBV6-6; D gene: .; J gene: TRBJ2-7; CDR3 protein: CASSSQSPYEQYF; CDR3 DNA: TGTGCCAGCAGTTCACAGAGTCCCTACGAGCAGTACTTC
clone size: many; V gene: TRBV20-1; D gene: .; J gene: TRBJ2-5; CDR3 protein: CSAERRGETQYF; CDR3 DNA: TGCAGTGCTGAGCGGAGGGGGGAGACCCAGTACTTC
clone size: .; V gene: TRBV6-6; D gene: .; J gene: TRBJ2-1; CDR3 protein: CASRVGGYNEQFF; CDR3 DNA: TGTGCCAGCCGTGTTGGGGGTTACAATGAGCAGTTCTTC
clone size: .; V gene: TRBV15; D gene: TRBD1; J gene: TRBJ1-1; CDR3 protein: CATSRGTANTEAFF; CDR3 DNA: TGTGCCACCAGCCGAGGGACAGCGAACACTGAAGCTTTCTTT
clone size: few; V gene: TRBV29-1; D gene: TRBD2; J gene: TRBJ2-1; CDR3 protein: CSVERRRLAGNEQFF; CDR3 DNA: TGCAGCGTTGAGCGAAGGAGACTAGCAGGCAATGAGCAGTTCTTC
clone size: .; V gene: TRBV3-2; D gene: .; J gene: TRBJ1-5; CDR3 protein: CASSCTEDQPQHF; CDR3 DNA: TGTGCCAGCAGCTGCACCGAGGATCAGCCCCAGCATTTT
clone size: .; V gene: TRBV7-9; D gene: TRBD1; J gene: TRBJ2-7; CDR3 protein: CASSWGQRAYEQYF; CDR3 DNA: TGTGCCAGCAGTTGGGGACAGAGAGCCTACGAGCAGTACTTC
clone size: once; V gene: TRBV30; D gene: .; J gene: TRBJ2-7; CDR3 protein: CAWTAPHGYEQYF; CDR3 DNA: TGTGCCTGGACGGCTCCCCACGGCTACGAGCAGTACTTC
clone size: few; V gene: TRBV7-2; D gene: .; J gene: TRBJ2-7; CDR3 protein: CASSPIQGGDYEQYF; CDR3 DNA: TGTGCCAGCAGCCCAATACAGGGAGGGGACTACGAGCAGTACTTC
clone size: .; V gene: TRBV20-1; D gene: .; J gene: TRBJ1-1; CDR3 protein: CSAERRGGGNTEAFF; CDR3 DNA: TGCAGTGCTGAGAGGAGGGGAGGGGGGAACACTGAAGCTTTCTTT
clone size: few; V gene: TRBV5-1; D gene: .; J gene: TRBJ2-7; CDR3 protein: CASSTGNGYEQYF; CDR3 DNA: TGCGCCAGCAGCACAGGGAATGGGTACGAGCAGTACTTC
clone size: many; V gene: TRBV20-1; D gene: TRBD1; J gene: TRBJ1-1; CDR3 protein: CSATPGQGGTEAFF; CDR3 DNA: TGCAGTGCTACCCCGGGACAGGGAGGCACTGAAGCTTTCTTT
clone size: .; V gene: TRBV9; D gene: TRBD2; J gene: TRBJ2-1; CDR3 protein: CASSPSVASGVGEQFF; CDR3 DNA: TGTGCCAGCAGCCCATCCGTCGCTAGCGGGGTTGGTGAGCAGTTCTTC
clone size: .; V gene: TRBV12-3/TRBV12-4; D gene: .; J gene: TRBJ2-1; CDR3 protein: CASRISGPTGPFF; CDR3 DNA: TGTGCCAGCAGAATTTCCGGGCCAACTGGTCCGTTCTTC